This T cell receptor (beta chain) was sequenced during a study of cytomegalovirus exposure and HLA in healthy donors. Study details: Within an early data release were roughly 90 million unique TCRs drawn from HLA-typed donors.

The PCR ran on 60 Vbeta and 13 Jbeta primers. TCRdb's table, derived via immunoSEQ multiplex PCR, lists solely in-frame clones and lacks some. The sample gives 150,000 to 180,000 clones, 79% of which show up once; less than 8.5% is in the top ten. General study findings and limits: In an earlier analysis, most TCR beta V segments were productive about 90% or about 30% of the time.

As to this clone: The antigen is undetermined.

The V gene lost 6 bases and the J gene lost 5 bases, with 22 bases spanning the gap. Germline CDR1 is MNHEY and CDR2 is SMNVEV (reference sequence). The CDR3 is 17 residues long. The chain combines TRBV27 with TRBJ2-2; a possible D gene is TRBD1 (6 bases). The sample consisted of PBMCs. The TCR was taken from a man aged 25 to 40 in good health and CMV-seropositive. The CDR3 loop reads CASSSLGGPGLTGELFF. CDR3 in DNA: TGTGCCAGCAGCTCCCTAGGGGGACCGGGATTGACCGGGGAGCTGTTTTTT.